This TCR beta chain was identified during a study of T cells in pancreatic ductal adenocarcinoma. Selected pancreatic ductal adenocarcinoma patients had undergone surgery without neoadjuvant therapy. Here immunoSEQ multiplex PCR was the method, and the copy in TCRdb shows in-frame clones only, minus some. Of 8,500 to 9,500 clones detected, around 66% appear once; the ten largest clones hold more than 25%. The clonotype comes from a human donor with pancreatic ductal adenocarcinoma. Sequenced: pancreatic tumor tissue.

CDR3 sequence reads: CASRRTGKPDTF. CDR3 DNA: TGTGCCAGCAGGAGGACAGGGAAGCCGGATACCTTC. The J gene is TRBJ1-2, the V gene TRBV6-6; 8 nucleotides line up with TRBD1. CDR1 MNHNY and CDR2 SVGAGI come from the germline V gene (reference sequence). Trimming took 6 bases from V and 14 from J; bases not matched to a gene: 11. The CDR3 is made up of 12 amino acids.